This TCR beta chain is from a study of control samples from healthy donors and cancer patients. The V gene lost 3 bases and the J gene lost 0 bases, with 15 bases spanning the gap. Germline CDR1 is LGHDT and CDR2 is YNNKEL (reference sequence). The CDR3 is made up of 16 amino acids. Produced via immunoSEQ multiplex PCR; TCRdb's table is partial and in-frame only. The sample contains some 170,000 clones, 96% of which appear only once. The chain links TRBV3-1 (or the pseudogene TRBV3-2) to TRBJ2-7, with a weak D call TRBD1 (6 bases). The sequence derives from a woman aged 25 to 45 in good health. Sequenced sample: blood. The chain's CDR3 is CASSHRLTGFSYEQYF. CDR3 sequence (DNA): TGTGCCAGCAGCCACAGATTGACAGGATTCTCCTACGAGCAGTACTTC.